This entry describes one TCR beta chain. Its target is unknown. PCR used 60 Vbeta primers and 13 Jbeta primers. Clones were sequenced by immunoSEQ multiplex PCR, and TCRdb holds only the in-frame ones, with some missing. The data show 160,000 or so clones, 80% seen once. The sample originates from a study of cytomegalovirus exposure and HLA in healthy donors. The CDR3 runs 16 residues. V lost 3 bases, J lost 4 bases, and 6 bases stayed unmatched. From germline, CDR1 is SGHAT and CDR2 FQNNGV. General study findings and limits: An analysis was carried out at a later point. It showed that HLA-associated TCR beta chains were more clonally expanded than equally common non-associated chains.

Sequences were obtained from PBMCs. The TCR comes from a man aged 25 to 40 in good health and CMV-seronegative. The V and J genes are TRBV11-2 and TRBJ2-2, with 9 bases aligning to TRBD1. The CDR3 DNA follows: TGTGCCAGCAGCTTGAAAGGGACAGGGATCACCGGGGAGCTGTTTTTT. Translation: CASSLKGTGITGELFF.